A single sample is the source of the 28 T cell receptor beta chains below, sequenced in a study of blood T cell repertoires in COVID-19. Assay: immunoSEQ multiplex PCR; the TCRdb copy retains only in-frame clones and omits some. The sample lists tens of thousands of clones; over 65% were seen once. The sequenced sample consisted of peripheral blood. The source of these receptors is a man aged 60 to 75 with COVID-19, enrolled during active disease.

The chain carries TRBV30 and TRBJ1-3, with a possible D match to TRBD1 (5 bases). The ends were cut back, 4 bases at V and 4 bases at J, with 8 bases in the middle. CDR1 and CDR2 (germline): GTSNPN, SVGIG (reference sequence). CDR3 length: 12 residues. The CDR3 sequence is CAWKKGGNTIYF. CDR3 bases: TGTGCCTGGAAAAAGGGGGGAAACACCATATATTTT. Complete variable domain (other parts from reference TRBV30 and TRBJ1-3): SQTIHQWPATLVQPVGSPLSLECTVEGTSNPNLYWYRQAAGRGLQLLFYSVGIGQISSEVPQNLSASRPQDRQFILSSKKLLLSDSGFYLCAWKKGGNTIYFGEGSWLTVV.

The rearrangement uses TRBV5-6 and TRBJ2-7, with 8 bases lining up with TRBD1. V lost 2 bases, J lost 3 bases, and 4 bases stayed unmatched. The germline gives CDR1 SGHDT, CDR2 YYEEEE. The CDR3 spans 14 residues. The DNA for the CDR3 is TGTGCCAGCAGCTTTCAGGGGGCTAGCTACGAGCAGTACTTC. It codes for CASSFQGASYEQYF. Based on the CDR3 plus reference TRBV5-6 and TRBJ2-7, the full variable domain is DAGVTQSPTHLIKTRGQQVTLRCSPKSGHDTVSWYQQALGQGPQFIFQYYEEEERQRGNFPDRFSGHQFPNYSSELNVNALLLGDSALYLCASSFQGASYEQYFGPGTRLTVT.

The CDR3 DNA is TGTGCCAGCAGCGAAGGGGGGGCCACAGATACGCAGTATTTT. Protein product: CASSEGGATDTQYF. This chain joins TRBV7-9 and TRBJ2-3, with a possible D match to TRBD2 (7 bases). Germline V CDR1 and CDR2: SEHNR, FQNEAQ (reference sequence). Trimming removed 5 bases at V and 2 bases at J, with 11 bases between. The CDR3 runs to 14 residues. Using reference TRBV7-9 and TRBJ2-3 for the parts outside the CDR3, the full variable domain is DTGVSQNPRHKITKRGQNVTFRCDPISEHNRLYWYRQTLGQGPEFLTYFQNEAQLEKSRLLSDRFSAERPKGSFSTLEIQRTEQGDSAMYLCASSEGGATDTQYFGPGTRLTVL.

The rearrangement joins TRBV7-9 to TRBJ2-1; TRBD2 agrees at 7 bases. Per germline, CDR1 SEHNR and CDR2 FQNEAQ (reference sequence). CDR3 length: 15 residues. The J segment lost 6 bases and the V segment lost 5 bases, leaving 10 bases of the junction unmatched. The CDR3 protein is CASSVGEGLGNEQFF. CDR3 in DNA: TGTGCCAGCAGCGTGGGGGAGGGACTCGGCAATGAGCAGTTCTTC.

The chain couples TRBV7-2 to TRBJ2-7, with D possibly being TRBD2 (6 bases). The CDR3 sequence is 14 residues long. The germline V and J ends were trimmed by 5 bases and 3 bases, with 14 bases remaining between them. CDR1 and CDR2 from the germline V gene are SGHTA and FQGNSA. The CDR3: CASSRPAGHYEQYF. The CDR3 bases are TGTGCCAGCAGCCGCCCTGCGGGGCACTACGAGCAGTACTTC.

Written as DNA, the CDR3 is TGCAGCTTCCTTCTAGCGGGATCTTACAATGAGCAGTTCTTC. Encoded protein: CSFLLAGSYNEQFF. This chain links TRBV29-1 with TRBJ2-1, with 9 bases lining up with TRBD2. CDR1 is SQVTM, CDR2 ANQGSEA, per germline. The trim removed 8 bases at V and 4 bases at J, leaving 9 bases unmatched. The CDR3 consists of 14 residues.

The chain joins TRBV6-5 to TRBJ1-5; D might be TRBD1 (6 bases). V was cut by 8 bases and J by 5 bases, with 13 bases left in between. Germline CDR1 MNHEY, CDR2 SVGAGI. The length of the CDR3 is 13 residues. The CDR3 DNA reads TGTGCCAGCGACTCGGGGGGCCATCAGCCCCAGCATTTT. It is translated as CASDSGGHQPQHF.

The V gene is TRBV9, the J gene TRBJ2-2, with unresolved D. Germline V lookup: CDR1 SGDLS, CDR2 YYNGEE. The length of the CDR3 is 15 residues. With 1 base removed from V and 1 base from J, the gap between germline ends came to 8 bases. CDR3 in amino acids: CASSVSAGNTGELFF. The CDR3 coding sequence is TGTGCCAGCAGCGTAAGTGCAGGGAACACCGGGGAGCTGTTTTTT.

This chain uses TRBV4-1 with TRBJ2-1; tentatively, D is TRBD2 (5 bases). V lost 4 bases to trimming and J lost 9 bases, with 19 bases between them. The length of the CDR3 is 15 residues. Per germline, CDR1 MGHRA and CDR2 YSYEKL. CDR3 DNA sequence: TGCGCCAGCAGCCGGGAAGCTTCCGGACTCCTTGAGCAGTTCTTC. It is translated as CASSREASGLLEQFF.

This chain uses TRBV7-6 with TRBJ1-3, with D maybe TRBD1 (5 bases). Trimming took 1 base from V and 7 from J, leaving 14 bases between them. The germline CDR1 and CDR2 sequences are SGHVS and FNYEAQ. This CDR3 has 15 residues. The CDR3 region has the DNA TGTGCCAGCAGCTTAGGGGGCGGTAGAATTAACACCATATATTTT. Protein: CASSLGGGRINTIYF.

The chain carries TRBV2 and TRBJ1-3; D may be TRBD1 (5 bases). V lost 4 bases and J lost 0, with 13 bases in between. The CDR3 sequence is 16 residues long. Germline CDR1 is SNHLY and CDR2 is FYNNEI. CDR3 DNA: TGTGCCAGCAGTGCCGGTAGGGGTCTCTCTGGAAACACCATATATTTT. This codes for CASSAGRGLSGNTIYF. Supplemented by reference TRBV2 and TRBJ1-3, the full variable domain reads EPEVTQTPSHQVTQMGQEVILRCVPISNHLYFYWYRQILGQKVEFLVSFYNNEISEKSEIFDDQFSVERPDGSNFTLKIRSTKLEDSAMYFCASSAGRGLSGNTIYFGEGSWLTVV.

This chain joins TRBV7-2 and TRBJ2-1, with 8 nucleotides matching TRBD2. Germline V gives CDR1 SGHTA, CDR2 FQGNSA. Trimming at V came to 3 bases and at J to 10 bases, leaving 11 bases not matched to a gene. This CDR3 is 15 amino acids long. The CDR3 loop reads CASSFYGGALEEQFF. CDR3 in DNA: TGTGCCAGCAGCTTTTACGGGGGGGCATTGGAGGAGCAGTTCTTC.

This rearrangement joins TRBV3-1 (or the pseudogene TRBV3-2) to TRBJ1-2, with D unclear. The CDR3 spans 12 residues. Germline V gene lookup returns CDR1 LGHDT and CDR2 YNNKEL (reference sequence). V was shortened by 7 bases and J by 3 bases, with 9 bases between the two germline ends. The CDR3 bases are TGTGCCAGCACCACCGGAGACTATGGCTACACCTTC. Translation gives CASTTGDYGYTF.

CDR3: CASSREEGGRGGIEDTQYF. The DNA of the CDR3 is TGCGCCAGCAGCCGAGAAGAGGGGGGGCGCGGGGGCATTGAAGATACGCAGTATTTT. V gene TRBV4-1 combines with J gene TRBJ2-3; D perhaps matches TRBD2 (7 bases). Germline CDR1 MGHRA, CDR2 YSYEKL. This CDR3 is built from 19 residues. Trimming pared 4 bases from V and 5 bases from J, leaving 28 bases between.

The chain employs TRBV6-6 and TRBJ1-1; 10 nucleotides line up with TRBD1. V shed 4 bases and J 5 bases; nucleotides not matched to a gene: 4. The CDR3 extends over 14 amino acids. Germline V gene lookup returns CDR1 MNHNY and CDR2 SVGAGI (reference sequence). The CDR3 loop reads CASSSPGQGTEAFF. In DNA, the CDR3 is TGTGCCAGCAGTTCACCGGGACAGGGGACTGAAGCTTTCTTT.

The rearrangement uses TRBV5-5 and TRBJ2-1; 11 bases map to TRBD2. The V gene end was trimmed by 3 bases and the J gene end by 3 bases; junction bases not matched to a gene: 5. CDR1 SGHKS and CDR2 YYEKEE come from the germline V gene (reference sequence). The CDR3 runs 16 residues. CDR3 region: CASSSLAGGSYNEQFF. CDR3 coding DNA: TGTGCCAGCAGCTCTTTAGCGGGGGGGAGCTACAATGAGCAGTTCTTC.

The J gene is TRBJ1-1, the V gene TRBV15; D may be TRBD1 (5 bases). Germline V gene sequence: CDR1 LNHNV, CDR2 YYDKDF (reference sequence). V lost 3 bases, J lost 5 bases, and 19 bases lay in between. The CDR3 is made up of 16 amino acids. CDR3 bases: TGTGCCACCAGCAGCCCGGGCCCCGAGGAGGGGACTGAAGCTTTCTTT. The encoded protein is CATSSPGPEEGTEAFF.

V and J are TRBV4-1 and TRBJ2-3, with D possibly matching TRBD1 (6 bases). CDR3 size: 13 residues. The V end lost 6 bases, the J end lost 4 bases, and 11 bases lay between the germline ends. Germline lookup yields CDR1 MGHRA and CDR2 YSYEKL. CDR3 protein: CASRLSGADTQYF. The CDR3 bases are TGCGCCAGCAGACTGTCAGGGGCAGATACGCAGTATTTT.

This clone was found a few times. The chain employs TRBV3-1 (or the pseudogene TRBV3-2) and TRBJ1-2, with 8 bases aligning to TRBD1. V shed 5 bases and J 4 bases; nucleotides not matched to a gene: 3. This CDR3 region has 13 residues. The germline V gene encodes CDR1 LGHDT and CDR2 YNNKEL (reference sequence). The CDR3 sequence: CASSKTGAYGYTF. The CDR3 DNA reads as TGTGCCAGCAGCAAGACAGGGGCCTATGGCTACACCTTC.

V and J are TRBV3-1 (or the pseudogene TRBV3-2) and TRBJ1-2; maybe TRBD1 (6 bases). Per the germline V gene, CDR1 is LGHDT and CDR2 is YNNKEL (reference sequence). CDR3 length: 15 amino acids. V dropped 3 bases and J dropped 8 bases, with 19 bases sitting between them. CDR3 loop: CASSQIDRSKGGYTF. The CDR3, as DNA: TGTGCCAGCAGCCAGATAGACAGGTCCAAAGGAGGCTACACCTTC.

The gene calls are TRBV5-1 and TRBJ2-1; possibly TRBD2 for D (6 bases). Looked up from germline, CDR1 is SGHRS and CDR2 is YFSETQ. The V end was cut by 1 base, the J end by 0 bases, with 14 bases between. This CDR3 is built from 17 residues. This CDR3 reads CASSLSASASSYNEQFF. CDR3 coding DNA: TGCGCCAGCAGCTTGTCGGCTAGCGCGAGCTCCTACAATGAGCAGTTCTTC.

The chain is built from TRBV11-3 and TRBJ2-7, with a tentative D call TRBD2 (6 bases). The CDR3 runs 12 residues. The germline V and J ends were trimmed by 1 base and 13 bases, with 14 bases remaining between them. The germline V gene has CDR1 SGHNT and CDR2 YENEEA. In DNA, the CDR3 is TGTGCCAGCAGCTTAGTGGGAGGTCCGACCTACTTC. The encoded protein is CASSLVGGPTYF.

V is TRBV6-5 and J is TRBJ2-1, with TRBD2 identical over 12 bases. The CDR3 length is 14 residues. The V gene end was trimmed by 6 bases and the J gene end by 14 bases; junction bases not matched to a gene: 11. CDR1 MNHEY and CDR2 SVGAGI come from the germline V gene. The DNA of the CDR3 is TGTGCCAGCAGACGGACTAGCGGGATGGGTCGGAAGTTCTTC. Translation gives CASRRTSGMGRKFF.

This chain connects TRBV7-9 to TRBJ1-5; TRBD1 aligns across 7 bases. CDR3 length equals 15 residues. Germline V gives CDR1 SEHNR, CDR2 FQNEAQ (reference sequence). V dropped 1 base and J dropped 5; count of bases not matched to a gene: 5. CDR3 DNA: TGTGCCAGCAGCTTAGGAGGGGGCGCCGATCAGCCCCAGCATTTT. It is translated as CASSLGGGADQPQHF.

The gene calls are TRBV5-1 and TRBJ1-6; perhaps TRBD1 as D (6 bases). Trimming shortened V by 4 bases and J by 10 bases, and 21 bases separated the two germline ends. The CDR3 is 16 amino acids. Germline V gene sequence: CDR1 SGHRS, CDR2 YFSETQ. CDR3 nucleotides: TGCGCCAGCAGCCCCCAACCGGACAGAGATTCCTCACCCCTCCACTTT. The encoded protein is CASSPQPDRDSSPLHF.

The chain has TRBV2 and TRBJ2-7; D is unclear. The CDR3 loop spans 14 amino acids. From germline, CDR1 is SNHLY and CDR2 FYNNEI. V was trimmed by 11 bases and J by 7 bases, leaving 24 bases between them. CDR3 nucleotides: TGTGCCTCTGGAGCGAACCTGGTGCTCCCGGAGCAGTACTTC. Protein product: CASGANLVLPEQYF. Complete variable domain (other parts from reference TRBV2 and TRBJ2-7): EPEVTQTPSHQVTQMGQEVILRCVPISNHLYFYWYRQILGQKVEFLVSFYNNEISEKSEIFDDQFSVERPDGSNFTLKIRSTKLEDSAMYFCASGANLVLPEQYFGPGTRLTVT.

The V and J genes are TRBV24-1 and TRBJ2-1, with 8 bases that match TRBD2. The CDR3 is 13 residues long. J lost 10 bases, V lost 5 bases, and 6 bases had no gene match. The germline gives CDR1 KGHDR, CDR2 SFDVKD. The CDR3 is CATSAGSGMEQFF. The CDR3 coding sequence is TGTGCCACCAGTGCGGGTAGCGGGATGGAGCAGTTCTTC.

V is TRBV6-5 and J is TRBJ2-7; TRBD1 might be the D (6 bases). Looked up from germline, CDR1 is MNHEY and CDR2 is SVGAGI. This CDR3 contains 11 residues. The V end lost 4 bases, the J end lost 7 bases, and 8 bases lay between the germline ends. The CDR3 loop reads CASSSQGEQYF. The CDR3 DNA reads TGTGCCAGCAGTTCGCAGGGGGAGCAGTACTTC.